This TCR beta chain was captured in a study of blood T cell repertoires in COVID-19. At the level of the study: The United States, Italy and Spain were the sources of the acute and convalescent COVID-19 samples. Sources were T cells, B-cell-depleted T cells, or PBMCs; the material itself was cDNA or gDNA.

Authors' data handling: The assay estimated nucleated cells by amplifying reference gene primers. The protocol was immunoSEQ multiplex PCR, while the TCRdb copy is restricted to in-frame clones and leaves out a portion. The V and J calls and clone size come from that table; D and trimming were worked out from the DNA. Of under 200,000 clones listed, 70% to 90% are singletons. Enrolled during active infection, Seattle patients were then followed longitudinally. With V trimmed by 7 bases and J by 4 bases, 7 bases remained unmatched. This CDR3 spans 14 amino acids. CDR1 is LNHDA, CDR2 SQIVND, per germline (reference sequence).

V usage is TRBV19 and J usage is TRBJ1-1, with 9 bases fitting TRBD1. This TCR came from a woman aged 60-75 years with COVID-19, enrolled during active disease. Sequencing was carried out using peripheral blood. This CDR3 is CASIRDRAGTEAFF. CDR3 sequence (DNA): TGTGCCAGTATTCGGGACAGGGCGGGCACTGAAGCTTTCTTT.